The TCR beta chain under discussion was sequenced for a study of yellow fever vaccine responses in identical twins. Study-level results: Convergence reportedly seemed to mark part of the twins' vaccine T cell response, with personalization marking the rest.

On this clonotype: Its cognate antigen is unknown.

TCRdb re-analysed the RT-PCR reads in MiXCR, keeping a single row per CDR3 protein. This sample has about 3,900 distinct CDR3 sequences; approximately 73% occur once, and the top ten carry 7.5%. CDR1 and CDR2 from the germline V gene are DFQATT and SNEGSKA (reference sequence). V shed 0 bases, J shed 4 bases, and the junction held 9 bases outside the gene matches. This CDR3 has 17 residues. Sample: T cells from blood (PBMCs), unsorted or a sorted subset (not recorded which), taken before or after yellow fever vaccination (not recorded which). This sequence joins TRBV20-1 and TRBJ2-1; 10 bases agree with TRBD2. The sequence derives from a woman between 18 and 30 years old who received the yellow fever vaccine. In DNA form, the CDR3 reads TGCAGTGCTAGAGATTCCATAGCGGGAGGTTATTACAATGAGCAGTTCTTC. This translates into CSARDSIAGGYYNEQFF.